The next 7 T cell receptor beta chains were all read from a single sample in a study of blood T cell repertoires in COVID-19. Assay: immunoSEQ multiplex PCR; the TCRdb copy retains only in-frame clones and omits some. The table records under 350,000 clones, more than 75% of them present only once. Sequencing used PBMCs or T cells enriched from blood (not recorded which). The receptors were gathered from a man aged 25 to 40 who had recovered from COVID-19.

The chain is built from TRBV19 and TRBJ2-3; TRBD2 aligns across 12 bases. V was clipped by 4 bases and J by 6 bases; unmatched bases: 11. The CDR3 is 17 amino acids. The germline CDR1 and CDR2 sequences are LNHDA and SQIVND (reference sequence). The CDR3 here is CASSTMTSGSGGDTQYF. The CDR3 DNA reads as TGTGCCAGTAGTACCATGACTAGCGGGAGTGGGGGCGATACGCAGTATTTT.

V gene TRBV10-3 combines with J gene TRBJ1-1; 7 nucleotides match TRBD1. The CDR3 sequence is 15 residues long. Germline lookup yields CDR1 ENHRY and CDR2 SYGVKD. After removal of 3 bases from V and 2 bases from J, the junction contained 6 bases not matched to a gene. The CDR3 sequence is CAISDPRTGNTEAFF. For the CDR3, the DNA is TGTGCCATCAGTGACCCCCGGACAGGAAACACTGAAGCTTTCTTT.

The chain couples TRBV9 to TRBJ2-1; a weak D match, TRBD2 (6 bases). V lost 4 bases and J 0 bases, leaving 17 bases between the germline ends. The V gene's germline CDR1 is SGDLS and CDR2 YYNGEE. The CDR3 sequence is 17 residues long. The CDR3 loop reads CASSLGWRGYSYNEQFF. For the CDR3, the DNA is TGTGCCAGCAGCCTCGGGTGGAGGGGATACTCCTACAATGAGCAGTTCTTC.

V usage is TRBV7-9 and J usage is TRBJ1-1, with 7 bases aligning to TRBD1. V shed 2 bases, J shed 2 bases, and the junction held 5 bases outside the gene matches. The CDR3 spans 15 residues. CDR1 and CDR2 from the germline V gene are SEHNR and FQNEAQ (reference sequence). As DNA, the CDR3 is TGTGCCAGCAGCTTACCCGACAGGGACAACACTGAAGCTTTCTTT. Its translation is CASSLPDRDNTEAFF.

The chain recombines TRBV10-1 with TRBJ1-4; D not certain. The germline V gene has CDR1 WNHNN and CDR2 SYGVQD (reference sequence). Trimming removed 3 bases from V and 5 bases from J, with 13 bases in between. This CDR3 spans 15 amino acids. The CDR3 sequence: CASSEGSSVNEKLFF. The CDR3 nucleotides read TGCGCCAGCAGTGAAGGTTCCAGCGTCAATGAAAAACTGTTTTTT.

The J gene is TRBJ1-1, the V gene TRBV27, with TRBD1 as a possible D gene (5 bases). Trimming shortened V by 1 base and J by 4 bases, and 10 bases separated the two germline ends. Germline V gene lookup returns CDR1 MNHEY and CDR2 SMNVEV (reference sequence). The length of the CDR3 is 14 residues. The CDR3 loop reads CASSLYGGGTEAFF. CDR3 sequence (DNA): TGTGCCAGCAGTTTATACGGGGGAGGCACTGAAGCTTTCTTT.

Of note for this clone: A read error may account for a junction end that differs from germline. The chain uses TRBV5-1 and TRBJ1-4, with 8 bases fitting TRBD1. The germline V gene has CDR1 SGHRS and CDR2 YFSETQ. This CDR3 spans 15 amino acids. The CDR3 DNA is TGCGCCAGCAGCTGGGGGACAGGCACCCATGAAAGACTGTTTTTT. It codes for CASSWGTGTHERLFF.